A selection of T cell receptor beta chains follows, all from one sample in a study of cytomegalovirus exposure and HLA in healthy donors. Generated by immunoSEQ multiplex PCR, the TCRdb table keeps only in-frame clones and is missing some. The data contain 160,000 or so clones, approximately 87% of them singletons. Sequencing was done on a sample of PBMCs. The receptor set was obtained from a woman aged 25-40 years in good health and CMV-seronegative. Each CDR3 is given with its conserved first and last residue. The order of the fields is CDR3 DNA, CDR3 protein, V gene, J gene, D gene, clone size. A D gene is named only where the DNA matches it firmly. Some rows have no size entry. The others give once, few or many, or a class for an expanded clone.

cdr3_nt: TGCGCCAGCAGCTTGGGGGGAGACTACGAGCAGTACTTC
cdr3_aa: CASSLGGDYEQYF
v_call: TRBV5-1
j_call: TRBJ2-7
d_call: .
clone_size: .

cdr3_nt: TGTGCCAGCACACACAAACAGGCAAGAGCTTTCTTT
cdr3_aa: CASTHKQARAFF
v_call: TRBV27
j_call: TRBJ1-1
d_call: .
clone_size: .

cdr3_nt: TGTGCCAGCAGTGAACCATCAGCGGGGGCCTACACAGATACGCAGTATTTT
cdr3_aa: CASSEPSAGAYTDTQYF
v_call: TRBV6-1
j_call: TRBJ2-3
d_call: TRBD2
clone_size: .

cdr3_nt: TGTGCCAGCAGTGATGGGGCTAGCGGGGGGGGAGATACGCAGTATTTT
cdr3_aa: CASSDGASGGGDTQYF
v_call: TRBV2
j_call: TRBJ2-3
d_call: TRBD2
clone_size: .

cdr3_nt: TGTGCCAGCAGTGACGGGACAGTCAATTCACCCCTCCACTTT
cdr3_aa: CASSDGTVNSPLHF
v_call: TRBV6-1
j_call: TRBJ1-6
d_call: TRBD1
clone_size: .

cdr3_nt: TGTGCCAGCAGCTTACGACCGGGACAGACGAACTATGGCTACACCTTC
cdr3_aa: CASSLRPGQTNYGYTF
v_call: TRBV11-1
j_call: TRBJ1-2
d_call: TRBD1
clone_size: .

cdr3_nt: TGTGCCAGCAGTCCCCAGGCAGGGGCAAAATCACCCCTCCACTTT
cdr3_aa: CASSPQAGAKSPLHF
v_call: TRBV6-5
j_call: TRBJ1-6
d_call: .
clone_size: few

cdr3_nt: TGCGCCAGCAGCCAAGATCTCGGAGGCGAGCAGTACTTC
cdr3_aa: CASSQDLGGEQYF
v_call: TRBV4-1
j_call: TRBJ2-7
d_call: .
clone_size: .

cdr3_nt: TGTGCCAGCAGTCTGGGGACCGGGGGGGAAAAACTGTTTTTT
cdr3_aa: CASSLGTGGEKLFF
v_call: TRBV2
j_call: TRBJ1-4
d_call: .
clone_size: .

cdr3_nt: TGTGCCAGTAGTTACACCGAACCGGGGGAGCAGTTCTTC
cdr3_aa: CASSYTEPGEQFF
v_call: TRBV19
j_call: TRBJ2-1
d_call: .
clone_size: .

cdr3_nt: TGTGCCAGCAGCTTAGAGCAGGGGAATTGGGGGACTGGAAACACCATATATTTT
cdr3_aa: CASSLEQGNWGTGNTIYF
v_call: TRBV13
j_call: TRBJ1-3
d_call: .
clone_size: .

cdr3_nt: TGTGCCAGCAGCGACAGGAGGTTCGACAATGAGCAGTTCTTC
cdr3_aa: CASSDRRFDNEQFF
v_call: TRBV7-8
j_call: TRBJ2-1
d_call: .
clone_size: .

cdr3_nt: TGCGCCAGCAGCTTGGCAGGGACAGGGGGCTACAATGAGCAGTTCTTC
cdr3_aa: CASSLAGTGGYNEQFF
v_call: TRBV5-1
j_call: TRBJ2-1
d_call: TRBD1
clone_size: .

cdr3_nt: TGTGCCAGCAGCCCCGGGACAGGGAGCAATCAGCCCCAGCATTTT
cdr3_aa: CASSPGTGSNQPQHF
v_call: TRBV9
j_call: TRBJ1-5
d_call: TRBD1
clone_size: .

cdr3_nt: TGTGCCAGCAGCTCACAAAACGACCGGACAGGGAGGGACGCTGAAGCTTTCTTT
cdr3_aa: CASSSQNDRTGRDAEAFF
v_call: TRBV7-9
j_call: TRBJ1-1
d_call: TRBD1
clone_size: .

cdr3_nt: TGCGCCAGCAGCACCCGGGCGGGGGGGCCGGGCGAGACCCAGTACTTC
cdr3_aa: CASSTRAGGPGETQYF
v_call: TRBV5-1
j_call: TRBJ2-5
d_call: TRBD2
clone_size: .

cdr3_nt: TGCAGTGCTAGAGATCGGGGCGAGCAGTACTTC
cdr3_aa: CSARDRGEQYF
v_call: TRBV20-1
j_call: TRBJ2-7
d_call: .
clone_size: .

cdr3_nt: TGTGCCAGCAGTCCCCACAGGGCCTACGAGCAGTACTTC
cdr3_aa: CASSPHRAYEQYF
v_call: TRBV6-5
j_call: TRBJ2-7
d_call: .
clone_size: .

cdr3_nt: TGTGCCAGCAGGGACGGGACAGACACTGAAGCTTTCTTT
cdr3_aa: CASRDGTDTEAFF
v_call: TRBV7-6
j_call: TRBJ1-1
d_call: TRBD1
clone_size: once

cdr3_nt: TGTGCCAGCAGCTTCAAGCAGGGTCCCGGGGAGCTGTTTTTT
cdr3_aa: CASSFKQGPGELFF
v_call: TRBV5-8
j_call: TRBJ2-2
d_call: .
clone_size: .

cdr3_nt: TGCAGCTTCACAGGGAGCTCCTACAATGAGCAGTTCTTC
cdr3_aa: CSFTGSSYNEQFF
v_call: TRBV29-1
j_call: TRBJ2-1
d_call: .
clone_size: .

cdr3_nt: TGTGCCAGCTCACCAGTGCCTAGCGGGGTGAGCTCCTACGAGCAGTACTTC
cdr3_aa: CASSPVPSGVSSYEQYF
v_call: TRBV18
j_call: TRBJ2-7
d_call: TRBD2
clone_size: .

cdr3_nt: TGTGCCAGCAGCTTAGTCTCCGGACAGGGGAAAGAGACCCAGTACTTC
cdr3_aa: CASSLVSGQGKETQYF
v_call: TRBV7-9
j_call: TRBJ2-5
d_call: TRBD1
clone_size: .

cdr3_nt: TGTGCCAGCTCACGGAGTGACAGGGGACTTCACTACGAGCAGTACTTC
cdr3_aa: CASSRSDRGLHYEQYF
v_call: TRBV18
j_call: TRBJ2-7
d_call: TRBD1
clone_size: .

cdr3_nt: TGTGCCAGCAGCCCCCCGGTGGCGGGGCTTGGAAACACCATATATTTT
cdr3_aa: CASSPPVAGLGNTIYF
v_call: TRBV7-8
j_call: TRBJ1-3
d_call: .
clone_size: .

cdr3_nt: TGTGCCAGCACCCTAACAGGGAGAAACCTAGATACGCAGTATTTT
cdr3_aa: CASTLTGRNLDTQYF
v_call: TRBV25-1
j_call: TRBJ2-3
d_call: .
clone_size: .

cdr3_nt: TGTGCCTGGAACCGGGACTTCTACGAGCAGTACTTC
cdr3_aa: CAWNRDFYEQYF
v_call: TRBV30
j_call: TRBJ2-7
d_call: .
clone_size: .

cdr3_nt: TGTGCCAGCAGCGTTAGCGGAGCTAGCACAGATACGCAGTATTTT
cdr3_aa: CASSVSGASTDTQYF
v_call: TRBV9
j_call: TRBJ2-3
d_call: .
clone_size: once

cdr3_nt: TGTGCCAGCAGTTACCAGGGTTTGGGGTATGGCTACACCTTC
cdr3_aa: CASSYQGLGYGYTF
v_call: TRBV6-5
j_call: TRBJ1-2
d_call: .
clone_size: few

cdr3_nt: TGTGCCACCAGCAGAGATCTTCCGGGACAGGGGACCGGTCAGCCCCAGCATTTT
cdr3_aa: CATSRDLPGQGTGQPQHF
v_call: TRBV15
j_call: TRBJ1-5
d_call: TRBD1
clone_size: .

cdr3_nt: TGCGCCAGCAGCTTGATCCTAGCGGGACTCTACGAGCAGTACTTC
cdr3_aa: CASSLILAGLYEQYF
v_call: TRBV5-1
j_call: TRBJ2-7
d_call: TRBD2
clone_size: .

cdr3_nt: TGTGCCAGCAGATCGACAGCGCGTGGTGAAAAACTGTTTTTT
cdr3_aa: CASRSTARGEKLFF
v_call: TRBV6-5
j_call: TRBJ1-4
d_call: .
clone_size: .

cdr3_nt: TGTGCCAGCAGCGGGGCAGGGGGCTCTGGGGCCAACGTCCTGACTTTC
cdr3_aa: CASSGAGGSGANVLTF
v_call: TRBV21-1
j_call: TRBJ2-6
d_call: .
clone_size: .

cdr3_nt: TGCGCCAGCAGCCCTGGTGGTGCAGGGGATGGCTACACCTTC
cdr3_aa: CASSPGGAGDGYTF
v_call: TRBV4-3
j_call: TRBJ1-2
d_call: .
clone_size: .

cdr3_nt: TGTGCCAGCAGGCGCGAACCAGGGGCTGGAAACACCATATATTTT
cdr3_aa: CASRREPGAGNTIYF
v_call: TRBV6-5
j_call: TRBJ1-3
d_call: .
clone_size: .

cdr3_nt: TGTGCCAGCAGCGTAGTAGCGGGGGGCCTCACTAGCTCCTACAATGAGCAGTTCTTC
cdr3_aa: CASSVVAGGLTSSYNEQFF
v_call: TRBV9
j_call: TRBJ2-1
d_call: TRBD2
clone_size: .

cdr3_nt: TGCGCCAGCAGCCAAGATCAGACCCTCCACTTT
cdr3_aa: CASSQDQTLHF
v_call: TRBV4-1
j_call: TRBJ1-6
d_call: .
clone_size: .

cdr3_nt: TGTGCCCTTCAGTATAGGCGGAGGCCTGGCGGCTACACCTTC
cdr3_aa: CALQYRRRPGGYTF
v_call: TRBV2
j_call: TRBJ1-2
d_call: .
clone_size: .

cdr3_nt: TGTGCCAGTAGTACCTCGGACAGGGGGTTTACAGGTCAGCCCCAGCATTTT
cdr3_aa: CASSTSDRGFTGQPQHF
v_call: TRBV19
j_call: TRBJ1-5
d_call: TRBD1
clone_size: .

cdr3_nt: TGTGCCAGCAGTGACTTCCAGGCAGAGTATCAAGAGACCCAGTACTTC
cdr3_aa: CASSDFQAEYQETQYF
v_call: TRBV2
j_call: TRBJ2-5
d_call: .
clone_size: .

cdr3_nt: TGTGCCAGCAGCAACGGGGGGGATGAGGTAGAGACCCAGTACTTC
cdr3_aa: CASSNGGDEVETQYF
v_call: TRBV6-5
j_call: TRBJ2-5
d_call: TRBD2
clone_size: .

cdr3_nt: TGTGCCAGCAGCTTAGGTTCAGGCCAGGGGCATTCTGGCTACACCTTC
cdr3_aa: CASSLGSGQGHSGYTF
v_call: TRBV7-9
j_call: TRBJ1-2
d_call: .
clone_size: few

cdr3_nt: TGTGCCAGTGCGACAGGGGGGACCGGGGAGCTGTTTTTT
cdr3_aa: CASATGGTGELFF
v_call: TRBV19
j_call: TRBJ2-2
d_call: TRBD1
clone_size: .

cdr3_nt: TGTGCCAGCAGCTCCACAGGGGTCGGTTACGAGCAGTACTTC
cdr3_aa: CASSSTGVGYEQYF
v_call: TRBV5-6
j_call: TRBJ2-7
d_call: TRBD1
clone_size: many

cdr3_nt: TGTGCCAGTAGTATAGGCGGGACAGGGGGCAATCAGCCCCAGCATTTT
cdr3_aa: CASSIGGTGGNQPQHF
v_call: TRBV19
j_call: TRBJ1-5
d_call: TRBD1
clone_size: .

cdr3_nt: TGTGCCAGCAGCCCCAGGGTAGGGCTTCATTCACCCCTCCACTTT
cdr3_aa: CASSPRVGLHSPLHF
v_call: TRBV7-6
j_call: TRBJ1-6
d_call: .
clone_size: .

cdr3_nt: TGCGCCAGCAGCCACCAGCGTGGCAGTTCCTACGAGCAGTACTTC
cdr3_aa: CASSHQRGSSYEQYF
v_call: TRBV4-3
j_call: TRBJ2-7
d_call: .
clone_size: .

cdr3_nt: TGTGCCAGCAGCCAGGGTAGCAGCTATGGCTACACCTTC
cdr3_aa: CASSQGSSYGYTF
v_call: TRBV5-4
j_call: TRBJ1-2
d_call: .
clone_size: .

cdr3_nt: TGTGCCAGCAGCTCCGGTGGGAGAACTGAAGCTTTCTTT
cdr3_aa: CASSSGGRTEAFF
v_call: TRBV7-6
j_call: TRBJ1-1
d_call: .
clone_size: .

cdr3_nt: TGTGCCTGTCGGGACAGGGATGACACTGAAGCTTTCTTT
cdr3_aa: CACRDRDDTEAFF
v_call: TRBV30
j_call: TRBJ1-1
d_call: TRBD1
clone_size: once

cdr3_nt: TGCGCCAGCAGCTTGGACAGGGGTACCTATGGCTACACCTTC
cdr3_aa: CASSLDRGTYGYTF
v_call: TRBV5-1
j_call: TRBJ1-2
d_call: TRBD1
clone_size: .

cdr3_nt: TGTGCCACCCGGACTAGCGGAGGGTACAATGAGCAGTTCTTC
cdr3_aa: CATRTSGGYNEQFF
v_call: TRBV27
j_call: TRBJ2-1
d_call: TRBD2
clone_size: .

cdr3_nt: TGCGCCAGCAGCTTGGCCGGGGTTCAAGAGACCCAGTACTTC
cdr3_aa: CASSLAGVQETQYF
v_call: TRBV5-1
j_call: TRBJ2-5
d_call: .
clone_size: once